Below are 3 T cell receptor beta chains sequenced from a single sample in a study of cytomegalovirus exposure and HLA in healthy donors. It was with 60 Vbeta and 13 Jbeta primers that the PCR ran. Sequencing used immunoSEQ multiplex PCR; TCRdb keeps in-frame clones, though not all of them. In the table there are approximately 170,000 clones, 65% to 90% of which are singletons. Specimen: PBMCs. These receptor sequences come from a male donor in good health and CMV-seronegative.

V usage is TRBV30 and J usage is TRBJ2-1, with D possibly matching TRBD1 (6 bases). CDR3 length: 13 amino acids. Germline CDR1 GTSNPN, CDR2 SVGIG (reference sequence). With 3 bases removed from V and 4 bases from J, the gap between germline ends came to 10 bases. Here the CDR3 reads CAWSLGQYNEQFF. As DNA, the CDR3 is TGTGCCTGGAGCCTGGGACAATACAATGAGCAGTTCTTC.

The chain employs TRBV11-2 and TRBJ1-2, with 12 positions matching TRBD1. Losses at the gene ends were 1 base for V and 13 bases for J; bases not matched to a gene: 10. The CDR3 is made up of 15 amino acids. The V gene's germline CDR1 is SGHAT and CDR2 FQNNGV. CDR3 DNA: TGTGCCAGCAGCTTAGCTGGGACAGGGGGCACTTCCTGCACCTTC. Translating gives CASSLAGTGGTSCTF. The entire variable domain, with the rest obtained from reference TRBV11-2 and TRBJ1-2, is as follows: EAGVAQSPRYKIIEKRQSVAFWCNPISGHATLYWYQQILGQGPKLLIQFQNNGVVDDSQLPKDRFSAERLKGVDSTLKIQPAKLEDSAVYLCASSLAGTGGTSCTFGSGTRLTVV.

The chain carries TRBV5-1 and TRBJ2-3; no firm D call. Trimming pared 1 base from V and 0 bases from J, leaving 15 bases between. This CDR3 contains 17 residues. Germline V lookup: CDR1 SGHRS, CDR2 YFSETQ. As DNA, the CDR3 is TGCGCCAGCAGCTTGTCCTCCTTGTCCTTAAGCACAGATACGCAGTATTTT. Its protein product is CASSLSSLSLSTDTQYF.